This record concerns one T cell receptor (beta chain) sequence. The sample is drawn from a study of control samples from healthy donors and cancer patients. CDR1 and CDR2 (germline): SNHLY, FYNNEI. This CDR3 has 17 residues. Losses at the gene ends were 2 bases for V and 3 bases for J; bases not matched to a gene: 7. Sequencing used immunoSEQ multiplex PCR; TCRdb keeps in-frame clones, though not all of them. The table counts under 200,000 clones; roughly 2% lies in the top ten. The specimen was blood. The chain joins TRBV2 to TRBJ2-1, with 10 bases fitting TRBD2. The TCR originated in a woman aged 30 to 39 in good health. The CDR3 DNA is TGTGCCAGCAGTGAATTGCCCGGGACTAGCGTCTACAATGAGCAGTTCTTC. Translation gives CASSELPGTSVYNEQFF.